This T cell receptor (beta chain) derives from a study of HIV-infected patients and healthy controls. TCRdb re-called the 5' RACE reads with MiXCR, one entry per CDR3 protein. The sample holds 18,000 or so distinct CDR3 sequences, roughly 17% seen once. Germline V lookup: CDR1 SEHNR, CDR2 FQNEAQ (reference sequence). V lost 1 base to trimming and J lost 14 bases; unmatched junction nucleotides: 15. There are 16 residues in the CDR3. Sequencing was done on a sample of CD8+ T cells from blood. The source of this sequence is a human donor in good health. The rearrangement joins TRBV7-9 to TRBJ2-3; 10 bases map to TRBD2. The CDR3 DNA reads TGTGCCAGCAGCTTAGGGGCCCTCACTAGCGGGGAGCCCCCGTATTTT. This sequence encodes CASSLGALTSGEPPYF. The variable domain in full, completed from reference TRBV7-9 and TRBJ2-3, reads DTGVSQNPRHKITKRGQNVTFRCDPISEHNRLYWYRQTLGQGPEFLTYFQNEAQLEKSRLLSDRFSAERPKGSFSTLEIQRTEQGDSAMYLCASSLGALTSGEPPYFGPGTRLTVL.